A selection of T cell receptor beta chains follows, all from one sample in a study of tumor-infiltrating lymphocytes in primary liver carcinoma. From the multiplex PCR reads, TCRdb called clonotypes with MiXCR, one entry per CDR3 protein. The sample contains approximately 30,000 distinct CDR3 sequences, roughly 70% of which appear only once. The sequenced sample was liver tumor tissue from sampling region 3. The origin of the receptors is a woman aged 30 to 39 with primary liver carcinoma and hepatitis B virus infection. Both conserved end residues are part of each CDR3. A D gene is named only where the DNA matches it firmly. Size is stated for part of the rows, as once, few or many counts, or as a class when the clone is expanded.

clone_size d_call j_call v_call cdr3_aa cdr3_nt
. . TRBJ2-1 TRBV12-3/TRBV12-4 CAGCLGWYNEQFF TGTGCCGGCTGTTTAGGGTGGTACAATGAGCAGTTCTTT
. TRBD2 TRBJ2-1 TRBV11-3 CAGSRQAGGGHEQFF TGTGCCGGCAGCCGACAAGCGGGGGGGGGGCATGAGCAGTTCTTC
. . TRBJ1-2 TRBV5-6 CASNYCKNYGYTF TGTGCCAGCAACTATTGCAAGAACTATGGCTACACCTTC
. . TRBJ1-5 TRBV7-8 CTSSLSLGTQPQHF TGTACCAGCAGCTTATCACTGGGCACTCAGCCCCAGCACTTT
. . TRBJ1-1 TRBV2 CASRTASITEAFF TGTGCCAGCAGGACGGCTTCGATCACTGAAGCTTTCTTT
many . TRBJ2-5 TRBV24-1 CATSDPAGETQYF TGTGCCACCAGTGATCCGGCGGGAGAGACCCAGTACTTC
many . TRBJ1-2 TRBV29-1 CSVEAGGERGYTF TGCAGCGTTGAGGCGGGGGGCGAAAGGGGCTACACCTTC
. . TRBJ1-1 TRBV28 CASSLGSHGPMNAEAFF TGTGCCAGCAGTTTAGGGTCCCACGGACCTATGAACGCTGAAGCTTTCTTT
many . TRBJ2-1 TRBV11-3 CASSLAAAARGEQFF TGTGCCAGCAGCTTGGCAGCGGCTGCCCGGGGTGAGCAGTTCTTC
medium-sized . TRBJ2-2 TRBV4-3 CASSSMGAGELFF TGCGCCAGCAGCTCGATGGGAGCCGGGGAGCTGTTTTTT
. . TRBJ2-3 TRBV6-6 CAGSYQTGPRRTDTRYF TGTGCCGGCAGTTACCAGACCGGACCCCGACGCACAGATACGCGGTATTTT
. . TRBJ2-5 TRBV10-3 CAISETATRQETQYF TGTGCCATCAGTGAGACGGCTACTAGACAAGAGACCCAATACTTC
. . TRBJ2-1 TRBV11-2 CASSFESGNYNEQFF TGTGCTAGTAGCTTTGAGAGCGGAAATTACAATGAGCAGTTCTTC
. . TRBJ1-6 TRBV7-9 CASSHGQGFYNSPLHF TGTGCCAGCAGCCATGGTCAGGGCTTTTATAATTCACCCCTCCACTTT
. . TRBJ2-2 TRBV11-1 CASSLVGSTNTGGLFF TGTGCCAGTAGCTTAGTGGGGAGTACGAACACCGGGGGGCTGTTTTTT
. . TRBJ2-3 TRBV11-2 CASSLVARSTDTQYF TGTGCCAGCAGCTTAGTAGCGAGAAGCACAGATACGCAGTATTTT
many . TRBJ2-2 TRBV6-5 CASSYFAGELFF TGTGCCAGCAGTTACTTTGCCGGGGAGCTGTTTTTT
. . TRBJ1-1 TRBV29-1 CSTRGRAFTEALF TGCAGCACTAGAGGACGGGCGTTTACTGAAGCTCTCTTT
. TRBD2 TRBJ2-5 TRBV10-3 CAISESATRQGTKYF TGTGCCATCAGTGAGTCGGCTACCAGACAAGGGACTAAGTACTTC
. TRBD2 TRBJ2-1 TRBV11-2 CTSRVASGRAGNEQFF TGTACTAGCAGGGTTGCTAGCGGGAGGGCCGGCAATGAGCAGTTCTTC
. TRBD2 TRBJ2-2 TRBV28 CASRLSGSLELFF TGTGCCAGCAGATTGAGCGGGAGCTTGGAGCTGTTTTTT
. . TRBJ2-2 TRBV6-1 CANSETLLRGAANTGELFF TGTGCCAACAGTGAAACCCTTCTCCGGGGCGCCGCGAACACCGGGGAGCTGTTTTTT
. TRBD2 TRBJ2-5 TRBV4-3 CVSSQGTSWRTETQYF TGCGTCAGCAGCCAAGGGACTAGTTGGAGAACGGAGACCCAGTACTTC
many . TRBJ2-5 TRBV11-2 CASSLRPAEQKTQYF TGTGCCAGCAGCTTAAGGCCAGCGGAACAAAAGACCCAGTACTTC
. . TRBJ2-2 TRBV29-1 CSAVAWNGELFF TGCAGTGCTGTGGCATGGAACGGGGAGCTCTTTTTT
. TRBD2 TRBJ2-3 TRBV6-4 CASSEREGTDRQYF TGTGCCAGTAGTGAGCGGGAGGGCACAGATAGGCAGTATTTT
. . TRBJ2-7 TRBV12-3/TRBV12-4 CATLRFDEQYF TGTGCCACCCTTAGGTTCGACGAGCAGTACTTC
once TRBD2 TRBJ2-1 TRBV4-2 CASNQAGPDDEQFF TGTGCCAGCAACCAAGCGGGACCCGATGATGAGCAGTTCTTC
. . TRBJ2-7 TRBV11-2 CASSLVETGIEQYF TGTGCCAGCAGCTTAGTTGAAACAGGGATCGAGCAGTACTTC
. TRBD2 TRBJ2-3 TRBV5-4 CAGSNRVASGSRTDTQYF TGTGCCGGCAGTAACCGGGTGGCTAGCGGGAGTCGGACAGATACGCAGTATTTT
. TRBD2 TRBJ2-4 TRBV5-5 CASSLAGTREGSDIQYF TGTGCCAGTAGCTTAGCAGGAACGAGGGAGGGGTCGGACATTCAGTACTTC
. TRBD2 TRBJ2-7 TRBV2 CASSGTSAQDYEHYF TGTGCCAGCAGTGGGACTAGTGCTCAAGATTACGAGCACTACTTC
. . TRBJ2-3 TRBV11-2 CTSSPWADTQYF TGTACCAGTAGCCCCTGGGCGGATACGCAGTATTTT
. . TRBJ1-2 TRBV29-1 CNVVAGNSYTF TGCAACGTTGTGGCGGGAAATAGCTACACCTTC
. . TRBJ1-1 TRBV11-2 CASSPTLKTEAFF TGTGCCAGCAGCCCTACTTTGAAAACTGAAGCTTTCTTT
. TRBD2 TRBJ2-1 TRBV11-2 CASSTALTGGYNEQFF TGTGCCAGCAGCACCGCTCTAACGGGAGGTTACAATGAGCAGTTCTTC
. TRBD1 TRBJ1-1 TRBV20-1 CGARGTGGDTQAFF TGCGGTGCTAGAGGGACAGGGGGCGATACTCAAGCTTTCTTT
. . TRBJ2-3 TRBV14 CASRQVYADTQYF TGTGCCAGCAGACAGGTATATGCAGATACGCAGTATTTT
. . TRBJ2-7 TRBV6-2/TRBV6-3 CATQLSAGQYF TGTGCCACCCAGTTAAGCGCTGGACAGTACTTC
many . TRBJ2-1 TRBV11-3 CASGSWGARTMGNEQFF TGTGCCAGCGGCTCCTGGGGGGCGCGGACCATGGGCAATGAGCAGTTCTTC
once . TRBJ2-5 TRBV10-3 CPISESATRQETQYF TGTCCCATCAGTGAGTCAGCTACTAGACAAGAGACCCAGTACTTC